A single sample gave rise to the 26 T cell receptor beta chains below, sequenced in a study of tumor-infiltrating lymphocytes in primary liver carcinoma. The source material, roughly 18-30 mg of unsorted bulk tissue, was used to co-extract RNA and DNA. Starting material of 500 to 600 ng total RNA yielded TCR beta cDNA via a constant-region primer. Libraries for TCR beta were built through three nested multiplex PCR rounds, which together made up a slightly modified ARM-PCR procedure. Two initial PCR rounds of about 9 cycles each paired TRBV1-TRBV30 forward primers with a C-beta reverse primer. TCRdb reprocessed the multiplex PCR reads with MiXCR, giving one entry per CDR3 protein. This sample has tens of thousands of distinct CDR3 sequences, with over 75% found just once. Sequencing was carried out using liver tumor tissue from sampling region 5. The subset is: tumor region T5, tumor centre. The receptors were gathered from a man aged 40-50 years with primary liver carcinoma and hepatitis B virus infection.

This clonotype was picked up one time. The chain employs TRBV11-1 and TRBJ2-3; 11 bases line up with TRBD2. Germline V gene lookup returns CDR1 SGHAT and CDR2 FQDESV (reference sequence). V was pared by 5 bases and J by 2 bases, with 6 bases of the junction left unmatched. This CDR3 is 16 amino acids long. The CDR3 loop reads CASSKGLAVITDTQYF. In DNA form, the CDR3 reads TGTGCCAGCAGCAAGGGACTAGCGGTTATCACAGATACGCAGTATTTT.

Remarks on this clonotype: This likely comes from a read error, as the CDR3 has no conserved phenylalanine or tryptophan at its end. The chain couples TRBV11-2 to TRBJ2-6, with 8 bases lining up with TRBD1. CDR3 size: 21 residues. Germline CDR1 SGHAT, CDR2 FQNNGV. The CDR3 sequence is CTSSMGGDRGISLSGVNVLTL. The CDR3 DNA sequence: TGTACCAGCAGCATGGGGGGAGACAGGGGCATTTCCCTCTCTGGGGTCAACGTCCTGACTCTC.

Concerning this clonotype itself: With a much larger clone just one base away, this may be a read error. The chain uses TRBV19 and TRBJ2-1; no clear D. The CDR3 has 14 amino acids. CDR1 and CDR2 from the germline V gene are LNHDA and SQIVND (reference sequence). CDR3 residues: CVSSSLVTLNEQFF. As DNA, the CDR3 is TGTGTCAGTAGTTCCCTTGTAACTCTCAATGAGCAGTTCTTC.

The chain couples TRBV10-2 to TRBJ2-3; 7 nucleotides align to TRBD2. CDR1 is WSHSY, CDR2 SAAADI, per germline. Losses at the gene ends were 1 base for V and 3 bases for J; bases not matched to a gene: 10. The CDR3 is made up of 17 amino acids. CDR3: CASSELRGLTSTDTQYF. The CDR3 DNA sequence: TGCGCCAGCAGTGAGTTACGGGGACTAACTAGTACAGATACGCAGTATTTT.

This chain joins TRBV11-3 and TRBJ2-7; 10 nucleotides align to TRBD1. The germline gives CDR1 SGHNT, CDR2 YENEEA. V shed 10 bases, J shed 1 base, and the junction held 7 bases outside the gene matches. The CDR3 length is 14 residues. This CDR3 reads CATGQGVNSYEQYF. The DNA of the CDR3 is TGTGCCACTGGACAGGGGGTGAATTCCTACGAGCAGTACTTC.

This chain uses TRBV29-1 with TRBJ2-5; TRBD1 might be the D (5 bases). Germline CDR1 is SQVTM and CDR2 is ANQGSEA. V lost 7 bases to trimming and J lost 5 bases, with 26 bases between them. The CDR3 spans 16 residues. This CDR3 reads CSDELGQRNMGETQYF. The DNA for the CDR3 is TGCAGCGATGAGTTAGGACAACGAAATATGGGGGAGACCCAGTACTTC. The full variable domain, its missing parts supplied by reference TRBV29-1 and TRBJ2-5, is SAVISQKPSRDICQRGTSLTIQCQVDSQVTMMFWYRQQPGQSLTLIATANQGSEATYESGFVIDKFPISRPNLTFSTLTVSNMSPEDSSIYLCSDELGQRNMGETQYFGPGTRLLVL.

The rearrangement joins TRBV28 to TRBJ2-3; TRBD2 agrees at 7 bases. The germline V gene encodes CDR1 MDHEN and CDR2 SYDVKM. V shed 8 bases, J shed 0 bases, and the junction held 14 bases outside the gene matches. The length of the CDR3 is 17 residues. The CDR3 DNA follows: TGTGCCAGCCGTGGACGTTTGTGGGAGGGCAGCACAGATACGCAGTATTTT. It yields the protein CASRGRLWEGSTDTQYF.

In the case of this clonotype: A read error may produce the germline difference seen at one junction end. The V call is TRBV11-2, the J call TRBJ2-7; possible D gene TRBD1, 5 bases. CDR1 is SGHAT, CDR2 FQNNGV, per germline. This CDR3 contains 15 residues. CDR3 amino acids: CASSLRWKGEDEKYF. CDR3 nucleotide sequence: TGTGCCAGCAGCTTACGATGGAAAGGGGAAGACGAGAAGTACTTC.

In the case of this clonotype: A much more abundant neighbour one base away suggests this may be a read error. This sequence joins TRBV5-1 and TRBJ2-5, with no clear D. Germline V gives CDR1 SGHRS, CDR2 YFSETQ. The V gene lost 4 bases and the J gene lost 5 bases, with 12 bases spanning the gap. The CDR3 spans 13 residues. CDR3 residues: CASSMSPRETQYF. In DNA, the CDR3 is TGCGCCAGCAGCATGAGTCCAAGGGAGACCCAGTACTTC.

As regards this clonotype: A read error may produce the germline difference seen at one junction end. This chain joins TRBV11-3 and TRBJ2-3, with a possible D match to TRBD2 (6 bases). The CDR3 spans 15 residues. Germline values: CDR1 SGHNT, CDR2 YENEEA. CDR3 DNA sequence: TGTGACAGCAGTCCCGGAGGGGTGGGCACAGATACGCAGTATTTT. Amino acids: CDSSPGGVGTDTQYF.

Note on this clonotype: It is likely a read error, because the conserved phenylalanine at the end of the CDR3 is missing. The chain is built from TRBV10-3 and TRBJ2-1, with 12 bases identical to TRBD2. The CDR3 is 16 residues long. CDR1 is ENHRY, CDR2 SYGVKD, per germline. The J segment lost 7 bases and the V segment lost 3 bases, leaving 7 bases of the junction unmatched. The CDR3 loop is CAISDPGLAGYNEQFL. As DNA, the CDR3 is TGTGCCATCAGTGACCCCGGACTAGCGGGATATAATGAGCAGTTCTTA.

With respect to this clonotype: In this CDR3 the conserved last residue, phenylalanine or tryptophan, is missing, so a read error is likely. The gene calls are TRBV29-1 and TRBJ1-5; D unresolved. Trimming took 4 bases from V and 7 from J, leaving 14 bases between them. This CDR3 comprises 13 residues. Germline V gene lookup returns CDR1 SQVTM and CDR2 ANQGSEA. The CDR3 DNA is TGCAGCGTTGTGGGGATCCCAGCACAGCCCCAGCATCTT. This sequence encodes CSVVGIPAQPQHL.

The V call is TRBV10-3, the J call TRBJ2-7; D possibly corresponds to TRBD2 (5 bases). V was trimmed by 2 bases and J by 5 bases, leaving 10 bases between them. This CDR3 comprises 13 residues. The germline V gene has CDR1 ENHRY and CDR2 SYGVKD. CDR3 region: CAISEPGMHEQYF. For the CDR3, the DNA is TGTGCCATCAGTGAGCCGGGGATGCACGAGCAGTACTTC.

The rearrangement uses TRBV29-1 and TRBJ1-1; D is unresolved. Trimming left V 7 bases short and J 2 bases short, with 14 bases between. Germline-derived CDR1 and CDR2 are SQVTM and ANQGSEA. The CDR3 is 13 amino acids. This CDR3 reads CSAQRRNNTEAFF. Here the CDR3 DNA reads TGCAGCGCTCAGAGACGGAATAACACTGAAGCTTTCTTT.

To note about this clonotype: At one end, the junction sequence differs from germline, possibly due to a read error. This chain uses TRBV10-3 with TRBJ2-5; D possibly uses TRBD1 or TRBD2 (6 bases each). The CDR3 totals 14 residues. Per the germline V gene, CDR1 is ENHRY and CDR2 is SYGVKD. Here the CDR3 DNA reads TGCGCCATCGGATGGGGGGCCCTACAAGAGACCCAGTACTTC. This sequence encodes CAIGWGALQETQYF.

Points on this clonotype: The junction differs from germline at one of its ends, possibly a read error. The rearrangement links TRBV11-1 to TRBJ2-4; 11 nucleotides align to TRBD2. The CDR3 extends over 17 amino acids. Per germline, CDR1 SGHAT and CDR2 FQDESV (reference sequence). CDR3: CDSSFPMTSGTKNIQYF. Here the CDR3 DNA reads TGTGACAGCAGCTTTCCTATGACTAGCGGGACCAAAAACATTCAGTACTTC.

Concerning this clonotype itself: At one boundary the junction diverges from the germline segment, which might be a read error. The V call is TRBV11-1, the J call TRBJ2-3; D tentatively fits TRBD1 or TRBD2 (5 bases each). CDR1 is SGHAT, CDR2 FQDESV, per germline (reference sequence). The CDR3 length is 15 residues. CDR3 amino acids: CASSLPWESTGTQYF. The CDR3 DNA is TGTGCTAGCAGTTTGCCGTGGGAGAGCACAGGTACGCAGTATTTT.

As regards this clonotype: At one end, the junction sequence differs from germline, possibly due to a read error. The gene calls are TRBV5-3 and TRBJ2-1; 7 bases are shared with TRBD2. TRBV5-3 is marked as an open reading frame, function uncertain. The CDR3 has 19 residues. CDR3: CTRSSKDLAGTERGNAQFF. CDR3 sequence (DNA): TGTACCAGAAGCTCAAAAGACTTAGCGGGCACCGAGAGAGGAAATGCGCAGTTCTTC.

A word on this clonotype: A read error may account for a junction end that differs from germline. The chain carries TRBV5-4 and TRBJ2-1, with D perhaps TRBD1 (6 bases). The germline V gene encodes CDR1 SGHNT and CDR2 YYREEE (reference sequence). CDR3 length: 15 residues. This CDR3 is CANGTAGQYNKEQFF. The CDR3 bases are TGTGCCAACGGCACTGCCGGACAGTATAACAAAGAGCAGTTCTTC.

A single count supports this clonotype. One end of the junction fails to match germline, which may point to a read error. The chain has TRBV5-1 and TRBJ2-7; TRBD2 agrees at 9 bases. The CDR3 extends over 18 amino acids. The V gene's germline CDR1 is SGHRS and CDR2 YFSETQ. CDR3 sequence reads: CASSFRTSVTGGSFEKYF. In nucleotides, the CDR3 is TGCGCCAGCAGCTTCAGGACTAGCGTAACGGGGGGAAGCTTCGAGAAGTACTTC. Full variable domain (remainder filled in from reference TRBV5-1 and TRBJ2-7): KAGVTQTPRYLIKTRGQQVTLSCSPISGHRSVSWYQQTPGQGLQFLFEYFSETQRNKGNFPGRFSGRQFSNSRSEMNVSTLELGDSALYLCASSFRTSVTGGSFEKYFGPGTRLTVT.

Turning to this clonotype: Because the CDR3 is missing its conserved closing phenylalanine or tryptophan, this is likely a read error. The genes are TRBV11-3 and TRBJ2-3, with D perhaps TRBD1 (6 bases). The J call may not be correct, given that the DNA end is closer to TRBJ1-5. The CDR3 totals 15 residues. CDR1 and CDR2 from the germline V gene are SGHNT and YENEEA. CDR3 in DNA: TGTGCCAGCAGCCTTAGCGGGAGGCGGACAGATACGCAGCATCTT. It translates to CASSLSGRRTDTQHL.

Concerning this clonotype itself: The germline gene is not matched at one end of the junction; a read error may be the cause. The CDR3 region has the DNA TGTGCCAGCAGGCAAGATCAGGACCCTTACCCAGCTTTCTTT. Protein: CASRQDQDPYPAFF. The rearrangement joins TRBV14 to TRBJ1-1; D not resolved. The CDR3 is 14 residues long. Germline CDR1 is SGHDN and CDR2 is FVKESK.

About this clonotype: Without the conserved terminal phenylalanine or tryptophan, this CDR3 likely stems from a read error. The chain employs TRBV6-1 and TRBJ2-7; D unresolved. The CDR3 runs 15 residues. Germline V gene lookup returns CDR1 MNHNS and CDR2 SASEGT. The CDR3 here is CDSSVGTVGSYEQYI. Written as DNA, the CDR3 is TGTGACAGCAGTGTTGGTACGGTGGGCTCCTACGAGCAGTACATC.

Regarding this clonotype: The germline gene is not matched at one end of the junction; a read error may be the cause. V usage is TRBV6-1 and J usage is TRBJ2-1; TRBD2 aligns across 12 bases. The CDR3 sequence is 15 residues long. CDR1 and CDR2 from the germline V gene are MNHNS and SASEGT. DNA for the CDR3: TGTGTCAGCAGTCGGGGGACTAGCGGGTTCAATGAGCAGTTCTTC. Amino acid sequence: CVSSRGTSGFNEQFF.

The J gene is TRBJ2-7, the V gene TRBV29-1; 7 positions match TRBD1. V lost 1 base and J lost 6; bases outside the gene matches: 9. This CDR3 has 14 amino acids. Germline lookup yields CDR1 SQVTM and CDR2 ANQGSEA. CDR3 protein: CSVEAPTGVGEQYF. The CDR3 coding sequence is TGCAGCGTTGAAGCTCCAACAGGGGTCGGCGAGCAGTACTTC.

Concerning this clonotype: The junction differs from germline at one of its ends, possibly a read error. This rearrangement joins TRBV7-9 to TRBJ1-5, with unresolved D. This CDR3 is 14 amino acids long. Germline CDR1 SEHNR, CDR2 FQNEAQ (reference sequence). DNA for the CDR3: TGTACCAGCAGCCGAGATTATAGCAATCAGTCCCAGCATTTT. It specifies CTSSRDYSNQSQHF.